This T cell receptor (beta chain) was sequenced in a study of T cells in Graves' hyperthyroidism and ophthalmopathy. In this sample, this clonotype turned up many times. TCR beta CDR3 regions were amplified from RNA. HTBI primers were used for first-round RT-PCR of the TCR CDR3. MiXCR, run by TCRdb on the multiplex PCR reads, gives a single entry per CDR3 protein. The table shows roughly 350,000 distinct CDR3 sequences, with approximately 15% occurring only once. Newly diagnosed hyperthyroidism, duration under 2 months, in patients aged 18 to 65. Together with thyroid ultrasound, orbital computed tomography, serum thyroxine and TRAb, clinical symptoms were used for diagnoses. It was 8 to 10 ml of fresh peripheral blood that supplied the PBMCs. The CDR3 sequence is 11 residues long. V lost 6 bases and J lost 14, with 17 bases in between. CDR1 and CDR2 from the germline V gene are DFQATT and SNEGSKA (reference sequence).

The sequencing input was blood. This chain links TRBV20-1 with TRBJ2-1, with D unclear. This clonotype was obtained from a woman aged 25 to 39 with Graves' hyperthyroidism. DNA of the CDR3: TGCAGTGCCCCTCTTGCCCTCGAGGAGTTCTTC. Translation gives CSAPLALEEFF.